This entry features one T cell receptor (beta chain) sequence. Amplified TCR beta CDR3 regions came from RNA transcripts. During a first-round RT-PCR of the TCR CDR3, the HTBI primer set was used. TCRdb re-analysed the multiplex PCR reads in MiXCR, keeping a single row per CDR3 protein. Among just over 550,000 distinct CDR3 sequences listed, around 45% were seen once. The data belong to a study of T cells in Graves' hyperthyroidism and ophthalmopathy. The CDR3 is made up of 16 amino acids. Trimming cost V 6 bases and J 2 bases; bases outside gene matches: 8. CDR1 DFQATT and CDR2 SNEGSKA come from the germline V gene (reference sequence).

The TCR sequence derives from a woman in her late teens or twenties with Graves' hyperthyroidism. The chain has TRBV20-1 and TRBJ2-2; 11 nucleotides agree with TRBD2. The sample consisted of peripheral blood or thyroid tissue (not recorded which). In nucleotides, the CDR3 is TGCAGTGCATACGGGACTAGCGGACTCAACACCGGGGAGCTGTTTTTT. Its translation: CSAYGTSGLNTGELFF.